The 28 T cell receptor beta chains given below trace back to one sample, sequenced in a study of blood T cells in healthy people across ages. Alongside a J-beta primer mix, a sample-barcoded 5' primer served in a second PCR lasting roughly 7 to 12 cycles. TCRdb independently ran MiXCR on the 5' RACE reads; one entry per CDR3 protein. The sample includes 1.5 million to 2 million distinct CDR3 sequences, 49% seen only once; the top ten take around 2.1%. Sequencing input: blood. These receptors came from a middle-aged woman in good health.

This chain uses TRBV24-1 with TRBJ2-3; the D gene is possibly TRBD1 (6 bases). The V end was cut by 5 bases, the J end by 0 bases, with 14 bases between. Germline V gene lookup returns CDR1 KGHDR and CDR2 SFDVKD. The CDR3 has 16 amino acids. The CDR3 is CATSGTAGHSTDTQYF. CDR3 DNA sequence: TGTGCCACCAGTGGGACAGCTGGACATAGCACAGATACGCAGTATTTT.

The chain combines TRBV27 with TRBJ2-1; 14 positions agree with TRBD2. The CDR3 length is 18 residues. Germline V lookup: CDR1 MNHEY, CDR2 SMNVEV (reference sequence). With 7 bases clipped from V and 6 bases from J, the junction kept 14 bases outside the gene matches. The CDR3 sequence is CASTFTQGLAGGINEQFF. CDR3 DNA: TGTGCCAGCACCTTTACCCAAGGACTAGCGGGGGGAATCAATGAGCAGTTCTTC.

The rearrangement links TRBV7-3 to TRBJ2-5, with D possibly TRBD1 on 5 matching bases. This CDR3 spans 15 amino acids. V lost 1 base and J lost 3, with 12 bases in between. Germline CDR1 and CDR2: SGHTA and FQGTGA. CDR3: CASSLISGKKETQYF. The CDR3 DNA is TGTGCCAGCAGCTTAATCTCAGGGAAGAAAGAGACCCAGTACTTC.

The chain combines TRBV20-1 with TRBJ2-1, with 11 bases identical to TRBD2. Germline CDR1 and CDR2: DFQATT and SNEGSKA (reference sequence). Trimming at V came to 0 bases and at J to 3 bases, leaving 16 bases not matched to a gene. CDR3 length: 20 residues. CDR3 sequence (DNA): TGCAGTGCTAGAGATCGTTTAACTGGGCTAGCGGGGGGTTACTACAATGAGCAGTTCTTC. Residues: CSARDRLTGLAGGYYNEQFF.

This clonotype was counted only a few times. CDR3 sequence reads: CASRPEVPVQETQYF. CDR3 nucleotides: TGTGCCAGCAGGCCCGAGGTACCCGTACAAGAGACCCAGTACTTC. The chain links TRBV12-3 or TRBV12-4 to TRBJ2-5, with D unclear. CDR3 length equals 15 residues. Deletions cut 6 bases from V and 2 bases from J, with 16 bases between.

This clonotype was seen once. The chain employs TRBV5-1 and TRBJ2-2; possible D gene TRBD1, 6 bases. The CDR3 covers 16 residues. Germline V lookup: CDR1 SGHRS, CDR2 YFSETQ. V lost 3 bases, J lost 4 bases, and 16 bases lay in between. The CDR3 bases are TGCGCCAGCAGCTCAAAACCAGGGGTGTTCACCGGGGAGCTGTTTTTT. Protein sequence: CASSSKPGVFTGELFF. Together with reference TRBV5-1 and TRBJ2-2, the CDR3 gives the full variable domain: KAGVTQTPRYLIKTRGQQVTLSCSPISGHRSVSWYQQTPGQGLQFLFEYFSETQRNKGNFPGRFSGRQFSNSRSEMNVSTLELGDSALYLCASSSKPGVFTGELFFGEGSRLTVL.

This chain uses TRBV14 with TRBJ2-5, with TRBD2 identical over 10 bases. Germline V gene sequence: CDR1 SGHDN, CDR2 FVKESK. The CDR3 runs to 15 residues. V shed 2 bases, J shed 11 bases, and the junction held 11 bases outside the gene matches. CDR3: CASSQLAGVYNEQYF. CDR3 DNA sequence: TGTGCCAGCAGCCAACTAGCGGGGGTCTACAATGAGCAGTACTTC.

The rearrangement joins TRBV4-3 to TRBJ2-1; tentative D call: TRBD2 (5 bases). The CDR3 totals 17 residues. CDR1 and CDR2 (germline): LGHNA, YSLEER. With 2 bases removed from V and 5 bases from J, the gap between germline ends came to 19 bases. The CDR3 bases are TGCGCCAGCAGCCAAAGCTTCGGTCCAGCGGCGAACAATGAGCAGTTCTTC. It translates to CASSQSFGPAANNEQFF.

The rearrangement joins TRBV4-2 to TRBJ2-1, with 8 bases that match TRBD1. The CDR3 has 17 residues. From germline, CDR1 is LGHNA and CDR2 YNFKEQ. Trimming removed 0 bases from V and 2 bases from J; junction bases left unmatched: 6. CDR3 amino acids: CASSQDPDRGTYNEQFF. The CDR3 DNA reads as TGTGCCAGCAGCCAAGACCCAGACAGGGGCACCTACAATGAGCAGTTCTTC.

This rearrangement joins TRBV27 to TRBJ2-7, with D maybe TRBD1 (5 bases). Germline CDR1 and CDR2: MNHEY and SMNVEV (reference sequence). This CDR3 region has 18 residues. The V and J ends lost 0 bases and 1 base respectively, with 19 bases between them. CDR3 nucleotide sequence: TGTGCCAGCAGTTTATCGGGGCCGCGAAATCCGCTTTCCTACGAGCAGTACTTC. This encodes CASSLSGPRNPLSYEQYF.

The J gene is TRBJ1-2, the V gene TRBV6-5; TRBD1 matches at 8 bases. The V and J ends lost 2 bases and 3 bases, in that order; junction bases with no gene match: 5. The length of the CDR3 is 15 residues. The germline CDR1 and CDR2 sequences are MNHEY and SVGAGI. Here the CDR3 reads CASSYLPTGDYGYTF. The CDR3 DNA reads as TGTGCCAGCAGTTACCTTCCGACAGGGGACTATGGCTACACCTTC.

The gene calls are TRBV18 and TRBJ2-7, with D perhaps matching TRBD2 (5 bases). The J call may be faulty, since TRBJ2-5 better matches the DNA end. Germline V gene data show CDR1 as KGHSH and CDR2 as LQKENI. The CDR3 totals 17 residues. The DNA of the CDR3 is TGTGCCAGCTCACCAACTCTAAACCGGGATCCTAAAGAGACCCAGTACTTC. It codes for CASSPTLNRDPKETQYF.

The chain joins TRBV14 to TRBJ2-7; D possibly corresponds to TRBD1 (6 bases). This CDR3 has 14 residues. V was clipped by 4 bases and J by 10 bases, with 20 bases between them. Germline CDR1 reads SGHDN; CDR2 reads FVKESK. In DNA form, the CDR3 reads TGTGCCAGCAGCCCGATACAACTGAGGGGGTCACAGTACTTC. This encodes CASSPIQLRGSQYF.

As concerns this clonotype: At one end the junction does not follow the germline gene, possibly because of a read error. The chain is built from TRBV7-9 and TRBJ1-2, with 8 bases aligning to TRBD1. CDR1 SEHNR and CDR2 FQNEAQ come from the germline V gene (reference sequence). The length of the CDR3 is 15 residues. The CDR3 DNA sequence: TGTGCCAGCACCGTTCCAGGGGGCGGGCGCTATGGTTACACCTTC. This encodes CASTVPGGGRYGYTF.

A few counts support this clonotype. V gene TRBV29-1 combines with J gene TRBJ2-7, with 10 bases that match TRBD1. V shed 4 bases, J shed 7 bases, and the junction held 10 bases outside the gene matches. Germline values: CDR1 SQVTM, CDR2 ANQGSEA. This CDR3 is 14 amino acids long. CDR3 residues: CSVGLRQGAGEQYF. In DNA, the CDR3 is TGCAGCGTTGGGCTACGACAGGGGGCGGGGGAGCAGTACTTC.

This clonotype was found once. The rearrangement uses TRBV6-6 and TRBJ2-4; 7 bases fit TRBD1. The DNA end favors TRBJ2-7, so the J call may be wrong. CDR1 is MNHNY and CDR2 is SVGAGI in the germline V gene (reference sequence). CDR3 length: 14 residues. The CDR3 region is CASKLDRAQNEQYF. The CDR3 bases are TGTGCCAGCAAACTAGACAGGGCTCAGAACGAGCAGTACTTC.

The chain is built from TRBV7-2 and TRBJ2-4, with 10 bases lining up with TRBD2. The junction had 4 bases not matched to a gene; V was cut back by 2 bases and J by 0 bases. Germline values: CDR1 SGHTA, CDR2 FQGNSA. The CDR3 length is 17 residues. The CDR3 coding sequence is TGTGCCAGCAGCTTAAGCGGGGGGGCTCTAGCCAAAAACATTCAGTACTTC. Amino acids: CASSLSGGALAKNIQYF.

The J gene is TRBJ2-7, the V gene TRBV12-3 or TRBV12-4; D is unresolved. This CDR3 has 13 amino acids. V lost 5 bases and J 7 bases, leaving 15 bases between the germline ends. The CDR3 sequence: CASSVGTHAEQYF. CDR3 coding DNA: TGTGCCAGCAGTGTAGGCACCCACGCGGAGCAGTACTTC.

The chain carries TRBV28 and TRBJ2-3, with D perhaps assigned TRBD1 or TRBD2 (5 bases each). Germline CDR1 is MDHEN and CDR2 is SYDVKM. V gave up 4 bases and J gave up 1 base, with 21 bases separating them. This CDR3 has 18 residues. The DNA for the CDR3 is TGTGCCAGCAGTTCCCCCCTTATGGGGGACCCTGGCACAGATACGCAGTATTTT. Its translation is CASSSPLMGDPGTDTQYF.

This clonotype came up many times. In nucleotides, the CDR3 is TGTGCCATCAGTCTAGAGGGAGATACGCAGTATTTT. It yields the protein CAISLEGDTQYF. The chain is built from TRBV10-3 and TRBJ2-3; maybe TRBD2 (5 bases). This CDR3 has 12 amino acids. Germline values: CDR1 ENHRY, CDR2 SYGVKD. V was shortened by 5 bases and J by 5 bases, with 8 bases between the two germline ends.

The chain employs TRBV24-1 and TRBJ2-7; D possibly corresponds to TRBD1 (6 bases). Trimming cost V 7 bases and J 7 bases, with 13 bases left between them. There are 12 residues in the CDR3. The germline CDR1 and CDR2 sequences are KGHDR and SFDVKD. CDR3 in DNA: TGTGCCACCAGCGAGGGGGTAAGTGAGCAGTACTTC. Its translation is CATSEGVSEQYF.

The chain has TRBV5-1 and TRBJ2-3, with D possibly TRBD2 on 5 matching bases. The CDR3 runs to 16 residues. V shed 0 bases and J shed 2 bases, with 13 bases lying between them. From germline, CDR1 is SGHRS and CDR2 YFSETQ. The CDR3: CASSLDQTTATDTQYF. DNA of the CDR3: TGCGCCAGCAGCTTGGATCAGACTACCGCCACAGATACGCAGTATTTT.

The chain recombines TRBV7-9 with TRBJ1-2; D may be TRBD1 (5 bases). This CDR3 spans 16 amino acids. With 0 bases removed from V and 3 bases from J, the gap between germline ends came to 14 bases. Germline V gene lookup returns CDR1 SEHNR and CDR2 FQNEAQ (reference sequence). The CDR3 nucleotides read TGTGCCAGCAGCTTAGCGTTAACGGGGCCTTACTATGGCTACACCTTC. Its translation is CASSLALTGPYYGYTF. The full variable domain, in which reference TRBV7-9 and TRBJ1-2 provide the parts outside the CDR3, is DTGVSQNPRHKITKRGQNVTFRCDPISEHNRLYWYRQTLGQGPEFLTYFQNEAQLEKSRLLSDRFSAERPKGSFSTLEIQRTEQGDSAMYLCASSLALTGPYYGYTFGSGTRLTVV.

V gene TRBV29-1 combines with J gene TRBJ2-5, with TRBD2 matching 10 bases. CDR3 length equals 15 residues. Per the germline V gene, CDR1 is SQVTM and CDR2 is ANQGSEA. Trimming removed 8 bases from V and 4 bases from J; junction bases left unmatched: 13. CDR3 sequence reads: CSTRPLAGVGETQYF. CDR3 DNA: TGCAGCACTCGCCCTCTAGCGGGGGTGGGAGAGACCCAGTACTTC.

This clonotype came up a few times. The chain recombines TRBV20-1 with TRBJ2-7; TRBD1 agrees at 9 bases. CDR3 length equals 15 residues. The J segment lost 0 bases and the V segment lost 1 base, leaving 4 bases of the junction unmatched. Germline assignment: CDR1 DFQATT and CDR2 SNEGSKA (reference sequence). The CDR3 region has the DNA TGCAGTGCTAGAGGGTCGGGACAGGGCTCCTACGAGCAGTACTTC. Its translation is CSARGSGQGSYEQYF.

This clonotype was seen more than once but under ten times. The gene calls are TRBV4-3 and TRBJ2-1; no definite D call. Trimming took 1 base from V and 9 from J, leaving 10 bases between them. The CDR3 spans 13 residues. The germline gives CDR1 LGHNA, CDR2 YSLEER. The CDR3 here is CASSQVTSGEQFF. The CDR3, as DNA: TGCGCCAGCAGCCAAGTCACGAGTGGTGAGCAGTTCTTC.

This clonotype was found a few times. The chain links TRBV7-9 to TRBJ2-7; 9 positions match TRBD1. J gave up 6 bases and V 4 bases, and 13 bases lay outside the gene matches. In germline, CDR1 is SEHNR, CDR2 FQNEAQ (reference sequence). The length of the CDR3 is 16 residues. The CDR3 DNA follows: TGTGCCAGCAGCTCTGAAGGGACAGGGTATTTCTCCGAGCAGTACTTC. Amino acid sequence: CASSSEGTGYFSEQYF.

In its sample, this clonotype was seen a few times. CDR3 sequence: CSARGTSFTDTQYF. The CDR3 nucleotides read TGCAGTGCTAGAGGGACTAGCTTCACAGATACGCAGTATTTT. The chain uses TRBV20-1 and TRBJ2-3, with 8 bases lining up with TRBD2. CDR3 length: 14 amino acids. Germline CDR1 is DFQATT and CDR2 is SNEGSKA (reference sequence). The ends lost 1 base at V and 2 bases at J; junction bases unmatched: 2.